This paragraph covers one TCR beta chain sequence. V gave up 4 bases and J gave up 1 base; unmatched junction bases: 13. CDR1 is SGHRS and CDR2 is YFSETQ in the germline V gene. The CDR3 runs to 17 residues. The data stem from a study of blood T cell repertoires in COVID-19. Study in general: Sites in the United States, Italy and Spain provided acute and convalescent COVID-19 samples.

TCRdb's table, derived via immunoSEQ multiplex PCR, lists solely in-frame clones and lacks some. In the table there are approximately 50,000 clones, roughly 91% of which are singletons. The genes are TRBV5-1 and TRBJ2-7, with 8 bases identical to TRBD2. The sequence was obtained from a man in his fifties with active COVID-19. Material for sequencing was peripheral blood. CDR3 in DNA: TGCGCCAGCAGCCCCCGGCGGGGGGAACTGACTTCCTACGAGCAGTACTTC. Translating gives CASSPRRGELTSYEQYF.